The clone carrying this T cell receptor beta chain has only one observation. This sample is part of a study of blood T cell repertoires in COVID-19. Here immunoSEQ multiplex PCR was the method, and the copy in TCRdb shows in-frame clones only, minus some. The table records tens of thousands of clones, roughly 91% of them present only once. Germline lookup yields CDR1 MNHEY and CDR2 SMNVEV (reference sequence). The V gene lost 6 bases and the J gene lost 2 bases, with 11 bases spanning the gap. CDR3 length: 14 amino acids. The chain has TRBV27 and TRBJ1-3; D uncertain. The source is a man in his forties with COVID-19, enrolled during active disease. The sample taken for sequencing was peripheral blood. The CDR3 is CASSLGGTGNTIYF. The CDR3 nucleotides read TGTGCCAGCAGCTTAGGCGGCACTGGAAACACCATATATTTT.